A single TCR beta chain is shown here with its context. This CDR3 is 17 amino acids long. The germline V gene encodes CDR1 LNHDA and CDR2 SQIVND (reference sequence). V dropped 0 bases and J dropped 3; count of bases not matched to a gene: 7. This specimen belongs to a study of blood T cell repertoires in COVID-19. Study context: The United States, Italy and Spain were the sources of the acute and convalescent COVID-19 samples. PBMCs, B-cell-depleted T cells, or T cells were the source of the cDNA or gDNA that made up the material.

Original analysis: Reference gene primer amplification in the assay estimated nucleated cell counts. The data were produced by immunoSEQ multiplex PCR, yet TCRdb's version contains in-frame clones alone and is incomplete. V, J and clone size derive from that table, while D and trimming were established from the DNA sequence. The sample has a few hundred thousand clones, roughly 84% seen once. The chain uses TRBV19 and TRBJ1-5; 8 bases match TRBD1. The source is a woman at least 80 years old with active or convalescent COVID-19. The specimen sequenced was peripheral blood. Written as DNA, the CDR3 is TGTGCCAGTAGTATAGATAGGGCAGGGGGCTTCAATCAGCCCCAGCATTTT. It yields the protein CASSIDRAGGFNQPQHF.